This entry describes one T cell receptor (beta chain). This sample is part of a study of blood T cell repertoires in COVID-19. Using immunoSEQ multiplex PCR, the repertoire was profiled, and TCRdb retains in-frame clones only, with some absent. Of some 180,000 clones in the sample, more than 70% were seen once. The CDR3 consists of 15 residues. CDR1 and CDR2 (germline): MNHEY, SVGAGI. The V and J ends lost 7 bases and 6 bases, in that order; junction bases with no gene match: 14. Sequences were obtained from peripheral blood. This clonotype originated in a man aged 50-60 years who had recovered from COVID-19. The rearrangement joins TRBV6-5 to TRBJ2-7; 8 positions agree with TRBD1. CDR3 bases: TGTGCCAGCAACCCAGGGACAGGAGGATGGCGCGAGCAGTACTTC. Translated: CASNPGTGGWREQYF.